This T cell receptor beta chain was sequenced in a study of shared clonotypes between healthy human individuals. Germline V gene data show CDR1 as SGDLS and CDR2 as YYNGEE. The CDR3 extends over 16 amino acids. V was trimmed by 4 bases and J by 6 bases, leaving 23 bases between them. The repertoire was sequenced with immunoSEQ multiplex PCR; TCRdb's copy has only in-frame clones and lacks some. The data contain fewer than 3 million clones, around 93% of them singletons. The sequencing sample was made of naive CD4+ T cells from PBMCs. The subset was: CD45RA+ positively selected. This TCR was sampled from a man aged 18 to 29 in good health. Some clones in this sample may be carry-over from other donors' samples. The chain uses TRBV9 and TRBJ2-7; tentatively, D is TRBD2 (5 bases). The CDR3: CASSPTPSPRLGEQYF. CDR3 nucleotides: TGTGCCAGCAGCCCAACCCCTAGCCCTCGGTTGGGCGAGCAGTACTTC.